These 30 T cell receptor beta chains came from one sample sequenced in a study of blood T cell repertoires in COVID-19 (dated by TCRdb to the early 2020s). Library preparation used the immunoSEQ multiplex PCR assay. As stored in TCRdb, this immuneACCESS dataset retains in-frame rearrangements with V and J assigned. A fraction of the clones does not appear; measured against another copy, unresolved V genes explain less than half of the discrepancy, and the remainder lacks a known reason. The sample yields approximately 170,000 clones; roughly 86% were counted once. The top ten constitute roughly 3.5% of the sample. The source material was peripheral blood. The receptors shown here come from a man between 65 and 79 years old with acute or convalescent COVID-19.

The chain has TRBV7-3 and TRBJ2-5; no reliable D call. Germline V gene data show CDR1 as SGHTA and CDR2 as FQGTGA. The V end lost 0 bases, the J end lost 4 bases, and 6 bases lay between the germline ends. The CDR3 consists of 13 residues. CDR3 residues: CASSLTARETQYF. CDR3 coding DNA: TGTGCCAGCAGCTTAACAGCGCGAGAGACCCAGTACTTC.

The rearrangement uses TRBV29-1 and TRBJ1-1, with a tentative D call TRBD1 (5 bases). Germline V CDR1 and CDR2: SQVTM, ANQGSEA. The CDR3 runs to 14 residues. The V and J ends lost 3 bases and 1 base respectively, with 12 bases between them. This CDR3 is CSVDHSRGNTEAFF. Here the CDR3 DNA reads TGCAGCGTTGACCATTCTAGGGGGAACACTGAAGCTTTCTTT.

The rearrangement uses TRBV28 and TRBJ2-5, with TRBD1 matching over 7 bases. Germline CDR1 is MDHEN and CDR2 is SYDVKM. J was trimmed by 1 base and V by 4 bases; bases with no gene match: 12. The CDR3 contains 17 residues. The CDR3 loop reads CASSSDWDSRAQETQYF. The CDR3, as DNA: TGTGCCAGCAGTTCAGACTGGGACAGTCGAGCCCAAGAGACCCAGTACTTC.

The chain combines TRBV7-9 with TRBJ2-7; a possible D gene is TRBD1 (5 bases). Germline V gives CDR1 SEHNR, CDR2 FQNEAQ (reference sequence). The ends were cut back, 2 bases at V and 2 bases at J, with 16 bases in the middle. The CDR3 consists of 16 residues. In DNA form, the CDR3 reads TGTGCCAGCAGCTTATTTCAGGGCGGCTCCACCTACGAGCAGTACTTC. Translated, it gives CASSLFQGGSTYEQYF.

The CDR3 DNA follows: TGCAGCGAGACCAGCGGGGGGGTAGAGAATGAGCAGTTCTTC. Its translation is CSETSGGVENEQFF. The J gene is TRBJ2-1, the V gene TRBV29-1; TRBD2 matches 10 bases. Germline trimming cut 7 bases from V and 7 bases from J; bases unmatched to any gene: 10. Per germline, CDR1 SQVTM and CDR2 ANQGSEA. The CDR3 runs 14 residues.

This sequence joins TRBV3-1 (or the pseudogene TRBV3-2) and TRBJ2-5; 7 positions match TRBD2. Germline-derived CDR1 and CDR2 are LGHDT and YNNKEL (reference sequence). V trimming: 6 bases; J trimming: 2 bases; junction bases outside the gene matches: 3. The CDR3 length is 13 residues. CDR3 bases: TGTGCCAGCAGTCAGGGAGGGCAAGAGACCCAGTACTTC. Protein sequence: CASSQGGQETQYF.

V and J are TRBV29-1 and TRBJ2-5, with 8 bases that match TRBD1. Losses at the gene ends were 4 bases for V and 6 bases for J; bases not matched to a gene: 7. CDR3 length: 13 amino acids. Germline loops: CDR1 SQVTM, CDR2 ANQGSEA. The CDR3 spells CSVGRQGQQTQYF. In DNA form, the CDR3 reads TGCAGCGTTGGTCGACAGGGGCAGCAGACCCAGTACTTC. Supplemented by reference TRBV29-1 and TRBJ2-5, the full variable domain reads SAVISQKPSRDICQRGTSLTIQCQVDSQVTMMFWYRQQPGQSLTLIATANQGSEATYESGFVIDKFPISRPNLTFSTLTVSNMSPEDSSIYLCSVGRQGQQTQYFGPGTRLLVL.

This clone has a single count. V usage is TRBV3-1 (or the pseudogene TRBV3-2) and J usage is TRBJ1-1, with D possibly TRBD1 on 5 matching bases. CDR1 and CDR2 (germline): LGHDT, YNNKEL (reference sequence). The V end lost 2 bases, the J end lost 1 base, and 8 bases lay between the germline ends. CDR3 length: 14 amino acids. The CDR3 DNA is TGTGCCAGCAGCCAACGGGGGGGGAACACTGAAGCTTTCTTT. As protein: CASSQRGGNTEAFF.

V and J are TRBV10-1 and TRBJ2-3; D is perhaps TRBD2 (5 bases). Germline V gene data show CDR1 as WNHNN and CDR2 as SYGVQD (reference sequence). V lost 6 bases and J lost 6, with 16 bases in between. The CDR3 consists of 14 residues. The CDR3 spells CASSQLVPRDTQYF. The CDR3 nucleotides read TGCGCCAGCAGCCAACTAGTCCCCCGGGATACGCAGTATTTT.

This chain connects TRBV29-1 to TRBJ2-5; 7 nucleotides line up with TRBD2. The V gene end was trimmed by 0 bases and the J gene end by 3 bases; junction bases not matched to a gene: 7. The CDR3 length is 15 residues. From germline, CDR1 is SQVTM and CDR2 ANQGSEA. CDR3 coding DNA: TGCAGCGTTGAAGATAGCGGGCGGAGGGAAGAGACCCAGTACTTC. Protein sequence: CSVEDSGRREETQYF.

V gene TRBV4-2 combines with J gene TRBJ1-1; TRBD1 is a possible D gene (6 bases). V shed 4 bases and J shed 8 bases, with 17 bases lying between them. The CDR3 loop spans 14 amino acids. The germline CDR1 and CDR2 sequences are LGHNA and YNFKEQ. The CDR3 DNA is TGTGCCAGCAGCCGCCAAGGGGGAGCATCGGAAGCTTTCTTT. Amino acid sequence: CASSRQGGASEAFF.

The chain uses TRBV2 and TRBJ2-5, with 15 bases aligning to TRBD2. The CDR3 is made up of 17 amino acids. Per the germline V gene, CDR1 is SNHLY and CDR2 is FYNNEI. Trimming cost V 4 bases and J 0 bases; bases outside gene matches: 3. The CDR3 nucleotides are TGTGCCAGCAGTGCGGGACTAGCGGGAGGAAACCAAGAGACCCAGTACTTC. Residues: CASSAGLAGGNQETQYF.

Written as DNA, the CDR3 is TGTGCCAGCAGCCCACCCAGCGGGACCCTCTACAATGAGCAGTTCTTC. Protein: CASSPPSGTLYNEQFF. V and J are TRBV9 and TRBJ2-1; 7 bases are a match to TRBD2. The J segment lost 3 bases and the V segment lost 4 bases, leaving 10 bases of the junction unmatched. Germline lookup yields CDR1 SGDLS and CDR2 YYNGEE. This CDR3 is 16 amino acids long.

The J gene is TRBJ1-1, the V gene TRBV5-6; no firm D call. The CDR3 extends over 15 amino acids. The V gene's germline CDR1 is SGHDT and CDR2 YYEEEE. V was trimmed by 7 bases and J by 1 base, leaving 17 bases between them. The CDR3 DNA reads TGTGCCAGCTCAAGCAGTGCCGCGGGGAACACTGAAGCTTTCTTT. Protein: CASSSSAAGNTEAFF.

The chain uses TRBV29-1 and TRBJ2-7, with a tentative D call TRBD2 (6 bases). Germline loops: CDR1 SQVTM, CDR2 ANQGSEA. This CDR3 has 12 amino acids. Trimming removed 3 bases at V and 4 bases at J, with 10 bases between. This CDR3 reads CSVDIGGYEQYF. The CDR3 nucleotides read TGCAGCGTTGACATCGGGGGATACGAGCAGTACTTC.

The chain recombines TRBV6-5 with TRBJ2-1; D unclear. The CDR3 extends over 15 amino acids. V was clipped by 5 bases and J by 0 bases, with 11 bases between them. CDR1 is MNHEY, CDR2 SVGAGI, per germline. CDR3 region: CASSLTESSYNEQFF. The CDR3 region has the DNA TGTGCCAGCAGTCTAACAGAGAGCTCCTACAATGAGCAGTTCTTC.

V is TRBV7-9 and J is TRBJ1-2; no definite D call. The CDR3 runs to 15 residues. Germline V lookup: CDR1 SEHNR, CDR2 FQNEAQ (reference sequence). V lost 3 bases and J lost 3, with 14 bases in between. The CDR3 protein is CASSFPGSGYYGYTF. As DNA, the CDR3 is TGTGCCAGCAGCTTCCCCGGATCGGGGTACTATGGCTACACCTTC.

The V and J genes are TRBV28 and TRBJ2-2, with D hard to call. Trimming left V 5 bases short and J 0 bases short, with 10 bases between. CDR1 and CDR2 from the germline V gene are MDHEN and SYDVKM. The CDR3 is made up of 15 amino acids. CDR3 DNA sequence: TGTGCCAGCAGTCCCTATACGGCGAACACCGGGGAGCTGTTTTTT. Protein sequence: CASSPYTANTGELFF.

The chain recombines TRBV28 with TRBJ2-1, with D maybe TRBD2 (6 bases). This CDR3 spans 16 amino acids. Trimming pared 6 bases from V and 0 bases from J, leaving 15 bases between. Germline V lookup: CDR1 MDHEN, CDR2 SYDVKM. CDR3 DNA: TGTGCCAGCAGCTGGAGCGGGCCTACCTCCTACAATGAGCAGTTCTTC. Its translation is CASSWSGPTSYNEQFF.

The rearrangement links TRBV9 to TRBJ2-3, with D maybe TRBD2 (6 bases). The CDR3 has 17 amino acids. V was pared by 0 bases and J by 3 bases, with 17 bases between. The germline CDR1 and CDR2 sequences are SGDLS and YYNGEE. This chain's CDR3 is CASSVGAGPPGTDTQYF. The CDR3 DNA reads as TGTGCCAGCAGCGTAGGCGCGGGACCCCCGGGAACAGATACGCAGTATTTT.

The chain uses TRBV9 and TRBJ2-1, with D maybe TRBD2 (6 bases). Between the trimmed V and J ends, which lost 3 bases and 4 bases, there was a span of 14 bases. There are 15 residues in the CDR3. The germline CDR1 and CDR2 sequences are SGDLS and YYNGEE. The CDR3 loop is CASSASVLIYNEQFF. DNA for the CDR3: TGTGCCAGCAGCGCTAGCGTTTTAATTTACAATGAGCAGTTCTTC.

The rearrangement joins TRBV11-2 to TRBJ1-6; 7 bases match TRBD1. The CDR3 loop spans 14 amino acids. Germline loops: CDR1 SGHAT, CDR2 FQNNGV. The V segment lost 5 bases and the J segment 6 bases; nucleotides outside the gene matches: 4. This CDR3 is CASSRDSRNSPLHF. As DNA, the CDR3 is TGTGCCAGCAGCCGGGACAGCCGTAATTCACCCCTCCACTTT. The variable domain in full, with the rest retrieved from reference TRBV11-2 and TRBJ1-6, is EAGVAQSPRYKIIEKRQSVAFWCNPISGHATLYWYQQILGQGPKLLIQFQNNGVVDDSQLPKDRFSAERLKGVDSTLKIQPAKLEDSAVYLCASSRDSRNSPLHFGNGTRLTVT.

Turning to this clone: The same CDR3 can be traced to other DNA sequences in this sample. Here the CDR3 DNA reads TGTGCCAGCAGTTTAGGCCTTTATGGCTACACCTTC. Translated, it gives CASSLGLYGYTF. The chain employs TRBV28 and TRBJ1-2; no clear D. Germline values: CDR1 MDHEN, CDR2 SYDVKM. The ends were cut back, 2 bases at V and 5 bases at J, with 6 bases in the middle. The CDR3 covers 12 residues.

The chain employs TRBV4-1 and TRBJ2-5; possibly TRBD1 for D (5 bases). In germline, CDR1 is MGHRA, CDR2 YSYEKL. Trimming pared 3 bases from V and 0 bases from J, leaving 11 bases between. CDR3 length equals 15 residues. The CDR3: CASSQGPSYQETQYF. CDR3 in DNA: TGCGCCAGCAGCCAGGGGCCGTCGTACCAAGAGACCCAGTACTTC.

V gene TRBV19 combines with J gene TRBJ2-1; 13 bases align to TRBD2. Germline CDR1 LNHDA, CDR2 SQIVND (reference sequence). The CDR3 sequence is 19 residues long. The V and J ends lost 4 bases and 1 base, in that order; junction bases with no gene match: 10. The CDR3 nucleotides read TGTGCCAGTAGTAAGGGGGGACTAGCGGGAAGCGGTTCCTACAATGAGCAGTTCTTC. Residues: CASSKGGLAGSGSYNEQFF.

This clone was detected once. V and J are TRBV2 and TRBJ2-1; 10 nucleotides agree with TRBD2. CDR1 SNHLY and CDR2 FYNNEI come from the germline V gene. This CDR3 has 15 amino acids. Unmatched junction bases numbered 9, after V lost 7 bases and J lost 6 bases. The chain's CDR3 is CASTYRTSGSNEQFF. The CDR3 DNA reads as TGTGCCAGCACCTACAGGACTAGCGGATCCAATGAGCAGTTCTTC. Full variable domain (missing parts from reference TRBV2 and TRBJ2-1): EPEVTQTPSHQVTQMGQEVILRCVPISNHLYFYWYRQILGQKVEFLVSFYNNEISEKSEIFDDQFSVERPDGSNFTLKIRSTKLEDSAMYFCASTYRTSGSNEQFFGPGTRLTVL.

The CDR3 DNA sequence: TGTGCCAGCAGCTTCGACAGTTACACAGATACGCAGTATTTT. Encoded protein: CASSFDSYTDTQYF. V usage is TRBV7-2 and J usage is TRBJ2-3, with D maybe TRBD1 (5 bases). Germline values: CDR1 SGHTA, CDR2 FQGNSA. Trimming stripped 3 bases from V and 2 bases from J, with 9 bases between. The CDR3 extends over 14 amino acids.

This chain uses TRBV5-1 with TRBJ2-7, with D unresolved. This CDR3 spans 14 amino acids. Deletions cut 4 bases from V and 2 bases from J, with 13 bases between. Germline V CDR1 and CDR2: SGHRS, YFSETQ. The CDR3 bases are TGCGCCAGCAGCGCCTTTGGGCAAACCTACGAGCAGTACTTC. The encoded protein is CASSAFGQTYEQYF. Variable domain in full (rest from reference TRBV5-1 and TRBJ2-7): KAGVTQTPRYLIKTRGQQVTLSCSPISGHRSVSWYQQTPGQGLQFLFEYFSETQRNKGNFPGRFSGRQFSNSRSEMNVSTLELGDSALYLCASSAFGQTYEQYFGPGTRLTVT.

This chain uses TRBV15 with TRBJ2-3, with 7 bases matching TRBD2. The CDR3 spans 16 residues. Germline values: CDR1 LNHNV, CDR2 YYDKDF (reference sequence). The V segment lost 0 bases and the J segment 4 bases; nucleotides outside the gene matches: 7. The CDR3 DNA reads TGTGCCACCAGCAGAGATAGCGGGCAGGCAGCAGATACGCAGTATTTT. Residues: CATSRDSGQAADTQYF. Together with reference TRBV15 and TRBJ2-3, the CDR3 gives the full variable domain: DAMVIQNPRYQVTQFGKPVTLSCSQTLNHNVMYWYQQKSSQAPKLLFHYYDKDFNNEADTPDNFQSRRPNTSFCFLDIRSPGLGDTAMYLCATSRDSGQAADTQYFGPGTRLTVL.

The chain carries TRBV5-8 and TRBJ2-3, with TRBD2 matching 14 bases. Germline V gives CDR1 SGHTS, CDR2 YDEGEE. CDR3 length: 15 residues. Trimming cost V 4 bases and J 3 bases; bases outside gene matches: 1. The CDR3 loop is CASSRTSGGTDTQYF. The CDR3 DNA sequence: TGTGCCAGCAGCCGGACTAGCGGGGGGACAGATACGCAGTATTTT. The full variable domain, with the rest looked up from reference TRBV5-8 and TRBJ2-3, is EAGVTQSPTHLIKTRGQQATLRCSPISGHTSVYWYQQALGLGLQFLLWYDEGEERNRGNFPPRFSGRQFPNYSSELNVNALELEDSALYLCASSRTSGGTDTQYFGPGTRLTVL.